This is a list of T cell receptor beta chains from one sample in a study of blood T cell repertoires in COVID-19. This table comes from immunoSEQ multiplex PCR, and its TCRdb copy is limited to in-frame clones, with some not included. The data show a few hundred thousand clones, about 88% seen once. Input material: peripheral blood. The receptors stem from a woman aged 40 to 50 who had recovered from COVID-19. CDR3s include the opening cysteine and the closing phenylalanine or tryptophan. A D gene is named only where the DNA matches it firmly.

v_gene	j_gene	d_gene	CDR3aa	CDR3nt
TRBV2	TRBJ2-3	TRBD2	CASSKRLAGAFGADTQYF	TGTGCCAGCAGCAAACGACTAGCGGGAGCCTTTGGCGCAGATACGCAGTATTTT
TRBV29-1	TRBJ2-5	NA	CSVEWPAPQGRETQYF	TGCAGCGTTGAATGGCCGGCCCCACAGGGCCGGGAGACCCAGTACTTC
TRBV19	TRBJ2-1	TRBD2	CASSFTSGNEQFF	TGTGCCAGTAGTTTTACTAGCGGAAATGAGCAGTTCTTC
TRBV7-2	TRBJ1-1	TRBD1	CASNLWTGGLTEAFF	TGTGCCAGCAACCTTTGGACAGGGGGTTTGACTGAAGCTTTCTTT
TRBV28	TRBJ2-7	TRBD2	CASSLSLAGAHEQYF	TGTGCCAGCAGTTTATCCTTAGCGGGGGCACACGAGCAGTACTTC
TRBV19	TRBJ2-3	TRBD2	CASKGSTSGTDTQYF	TGTGCCAGTAAGGGATCGACTAGCGGGACAGATACGCAGTATTTT
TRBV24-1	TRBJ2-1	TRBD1	CATSDSGTGGYEQFF	TGTGCCACCAGTGATTCTGGGACAGGGGGGTATGAGCAGTTCTTC
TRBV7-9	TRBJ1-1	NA	CASSPYGGSSTEAFF	TGTGCCAGCAGCCCATACGGGGGTAGCTCCACTGAAGCTTTCTTT
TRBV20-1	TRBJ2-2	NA	CSASVLQGNTGELFF	TGCAGTGCTAGTGTTCTACAGGGGAACACCGGGGAGCTGTTTTTT
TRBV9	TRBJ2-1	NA	CASSPVWSFDEQFF	TGTGCCAGCAGCCCAGTGTGGTCCTTCGATGAGCAGTTCTTC